This entry describes one T cell receptor beta chain. As yet, its antigen is unknown. The CDR3 extends over 10 amino acids. Germline CDR1 is SQVTM and CDR2 is ANQGSEA. V dropped 7 bases and J dropped 3 bases, with 7 bases sitting between them. The source of the sample is a study of human T cells and chemical hapten exposure. Specified time point: patch test 2, 6 weeks after DPC sensitization. Specified treatment: therapeutic diphenylcyclopropenone sensitization with weekly scalp DPC. Blood collection took place prior to placing each patch test. The study's findings and limits: The study found that PT1 expanded TCR counts correlated positively with patch test score.

For the library, individual cDNA molecules each received unique molecular identifiers. TCRdb passed the RACE reads through MiXCR, listing each CDR3 protein once. The sample includes tens of thousands of distinct CDR3 sequences, around 9.3% of them seen just once. The sequence was obtained from a woman in her forties or fifties with alopecia areata. Some clones in this sample may be carry-over from other donors' samples. Sequenced here: whole blood, sampled in connection with sensitization to the hapten diphenylcyclopropenone (DPC). This sequence joins TRBV29-1 and TRBJ2-7; D gene unclear. The DNA of the CDR3 is TGCAGCGCCGTAGACTACGAGCAGTACTTC. Encoded protein: CSAVDYEQYF.